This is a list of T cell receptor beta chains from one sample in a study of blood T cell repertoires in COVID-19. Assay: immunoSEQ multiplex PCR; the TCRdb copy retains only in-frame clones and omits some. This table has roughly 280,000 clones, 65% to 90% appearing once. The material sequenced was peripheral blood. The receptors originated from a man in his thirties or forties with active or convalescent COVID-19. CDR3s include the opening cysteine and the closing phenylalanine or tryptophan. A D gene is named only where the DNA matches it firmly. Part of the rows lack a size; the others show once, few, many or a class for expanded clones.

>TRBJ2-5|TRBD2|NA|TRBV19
CASSISSGGVSETQYF
TGTGCCAGTAGTATTTCCAGCGGGGGAGTTTCAGAGACCCAGTACTTC
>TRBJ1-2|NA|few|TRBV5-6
CASSWTSNYGYTF
TGTGCCAGCAGCTGGACATCGAACTATGGCTACACCTTC
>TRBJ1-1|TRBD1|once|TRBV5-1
CASSAGTGAFMNTEAFF
TGCGCCAGCAGCGCCGGGACAGGGGCGTTCATGAACACTGAAGCTTTCTTT
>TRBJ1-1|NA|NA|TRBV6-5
CASSTTGSTEAFF
TGTGCCAGCAGTACAACAGGGTCAACTGAAGCTTTCTTT
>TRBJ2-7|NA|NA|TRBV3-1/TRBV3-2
CASSRNRDFFLEQYF
TGTGCCAGCAGCCGAAACCGGGACTTTTTCCTCGAGCAGTACTTC
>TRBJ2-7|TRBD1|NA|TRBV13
CASSNGQGAYEQYF
TGTGCCAGCAGCAACGGACAGGGGGCTTACGAGCAGTACTTC
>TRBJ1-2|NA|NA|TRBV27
CASSPTGRNYGYTF
TGTGCCAGCAGCCCCACCGGCAGGAACTATGGCTACACCTTC
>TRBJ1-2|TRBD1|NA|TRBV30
CAWGQGAGYTF
TGTGCCTGGGGACAGGGGGCTGGCTACACCTTC
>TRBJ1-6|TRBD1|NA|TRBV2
CASTEWDRSSPLHF
TGTGCCAGCACCGAATGGGACAGATCTTCACCCCTCCACTTT
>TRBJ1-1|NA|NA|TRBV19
CASERGQDWDTEAFF
TGTGCCAGTGAGCGGGGGCAAGATTGGGACACTGAAGCTTTCTTT
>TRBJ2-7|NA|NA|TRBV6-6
CAGASRRYEQYF
TGTGCAGGGGCCAGCAGGCGCTACGAGCAGTACTTC
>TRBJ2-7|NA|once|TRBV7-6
CASSSGTGSYEQYF
TGTGCCAGCAGCTCGGGAACCGGGTCCTACGAGCAGTACTTC
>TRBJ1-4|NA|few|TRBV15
CATSSAGAGEKLFF
TGTGCCACCAGCAGCGCAGGGGCGGGTGAAAAACTGTTTTTT
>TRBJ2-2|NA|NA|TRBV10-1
CASSESSTGELFF
TGCGCCAGCAGTGAGTCTAGCACCGGGGAGCTGTTTTTT
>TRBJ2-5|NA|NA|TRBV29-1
CSVGQGETQYF
TGCAGCGTTGGCCAGGGGGAGACCCAGTACTTC
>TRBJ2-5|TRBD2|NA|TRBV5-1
CASSLGGGEQETQYF
TGCGCCAGCAGCTTAGGCGGGGGGGAACAAGAGACCCAGTACTTC
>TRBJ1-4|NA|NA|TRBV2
CASSEGEDEKLFF
TGTGCCAGCAGTGAGGGGGAGGATGAAAAACTGTTTTTT
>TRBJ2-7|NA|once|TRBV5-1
CASSLGTNYEQYF
TGCGCCAGCAGCTTAGGGACAAACTACGAGCAGTACTTC
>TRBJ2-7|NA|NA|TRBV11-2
CASSTGDRAYEQYF
TGTGCCAGCAGCACGGGGGACCGAGCTTACGAGCAGTACTTC
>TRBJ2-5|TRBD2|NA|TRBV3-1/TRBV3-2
CASSQDTSGSETQYF
TGTGCCAGCAGCCAAGATACTAGCGGTTCAGAGACCCAGTACTTC
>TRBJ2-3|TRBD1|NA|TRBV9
CASSGGQGVTDTQYF
TGTGCCAGCAGCGGAGGACAGGGTGTCACAGATACGCAGTATTTT
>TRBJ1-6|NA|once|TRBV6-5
CASMAREARNSPLHF
TGTGCCAGCATGGCCAGGGAGGCCCGTAATTCACCCCTCCACTTT
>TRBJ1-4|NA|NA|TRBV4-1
CASSQLSLAPGGEKLFF
TGCGCCAGCAGCCAATTAAGTTTGGCCCCGGGAGGTGAAAAACTGTTTTTT
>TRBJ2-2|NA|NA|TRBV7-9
CASSLAVGRSNTGELFF
TGTGCCAGCAGCTTAGCGGTGGGGCGTTCGAACACCGGGGAGCTGTTTTTT
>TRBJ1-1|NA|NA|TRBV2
CASTVFMNTEAFF
TGTGCCAGCACGGTATTTATGAACACTGAAGCTTTCTTT
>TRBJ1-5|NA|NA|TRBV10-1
CASSESGANQPQHF
TGCGCCAGCAGTGAGTCAGGGGCCAATCAGCCCCAGCATTTT
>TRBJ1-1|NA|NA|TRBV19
CASSWATEAFF
TGTGCCAGTAGTTGGGCCACTGAAGCTTTCTTT
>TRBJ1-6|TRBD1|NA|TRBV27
CASSSMTGGTGSPLHF
TGTGCCAGCAGTTCGATGACAGGGGGCACAGGGTCACCCCTCCACTTT
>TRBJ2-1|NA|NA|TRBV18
CASSPSLSGLKLSSYNEQFF
TGTGCCAGCTCACCATCATTGTCAGGGCTTAAACTTAGCTCCTACAATGAGCAGTTCTTC
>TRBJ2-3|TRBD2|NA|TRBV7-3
CASSFSSGGVSDTQYF
TGTGCCAGCAGCTTCTCTAGCGGGGGAGTTTCAGATACGCAGTATTTT
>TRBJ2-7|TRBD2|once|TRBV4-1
CASSQALAGSSYEQYF
TGCGCCAGCAGCCAGGCTTTAGCGGGGAGCTCCTACGAGCAGTACTTC
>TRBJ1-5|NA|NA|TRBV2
CASSELTYSNQPQHF
TGTGCCAGCAGTGAACTGACTTATAGCAATCAGCCCCAGCATTTT
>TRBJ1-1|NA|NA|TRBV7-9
CASSPMNTEAFF
TGTGCCAGCAGCCCAATGAACACTGAAGCTTTCTTT
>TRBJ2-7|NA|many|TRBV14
CASSQRVTGNLHEQYF
TGTGCCAGCAGCCAACGAGTAACAGGGAACCTTCACGAGCAGTACTTC
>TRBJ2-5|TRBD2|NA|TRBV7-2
CASSFQAGGRETQYF
TGTGCCAGCAGCTTCCAAGCGGGGGGCCGGGAGACCCAGTACTTC
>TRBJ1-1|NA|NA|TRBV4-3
CASRPRTGGFTEAFF
TGCGCCAGCAGGCCGAGGACCGGCGGGTTTACTGAAGCTTTCTTT
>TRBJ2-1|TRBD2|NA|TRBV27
CASSSSGGPYNEQFF
TGTGCCAGCAGTTCTAGCGGGGGCCCTTACAATGAGCAGTTCTTC
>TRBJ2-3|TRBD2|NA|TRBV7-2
CASSPYRIPAGVNTDTQYF
TGTGCCAGCAGCCCCTATAGGATCCCAGCGGGGGTAAATACAGATACGCAGTATTTT
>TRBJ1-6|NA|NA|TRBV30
CAWREGDNSPLHF
TGTGCCTGGAGGGAAGGGGATAATTCACCCCTCCACTTT
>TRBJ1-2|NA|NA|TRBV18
CASSPLEGQVDGYTF
TGTGCCAGCTCACCGTTGGAGGGGCAAGTTGATGGCTACACCTTC
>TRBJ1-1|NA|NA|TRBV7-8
CASSLDSGSEAFF
TGTGCCAGCAGCTTGGACAGCGGCTCTGAAGCTTTCTTT
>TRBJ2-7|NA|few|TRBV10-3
CAISGQGPEQYF
TGTGCCATCAGTGGGCAGGGGCCCGAGCAGTACTTC
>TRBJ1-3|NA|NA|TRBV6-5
CASTSGGGNTIYF
TGTGCCAGCACTTCCGGCGGTGGAAACACCATATATTTT
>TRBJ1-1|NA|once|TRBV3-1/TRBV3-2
CASSLGGIRNTEAFF
TGTGCCAGCAGCCTCGGGGGGATAAGGAACACTGAAGCTTTCTTT
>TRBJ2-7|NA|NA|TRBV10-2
CASKLGSSYEQYF
TGCGCCAGCAAGCTGGGGAGCTCCTACGAGCAGTACTTC
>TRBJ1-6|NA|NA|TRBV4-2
CASSQDGGNSPLHF
TGTGCCAGCAGCCAAGACGGCGGGAATTCACCCCTCCACTTT
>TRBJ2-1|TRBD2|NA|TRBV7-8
CASSLTSVHEQFF
TGTGCCAGCAGCTTAACTAGCGTACATGAGCAGTTCTTC
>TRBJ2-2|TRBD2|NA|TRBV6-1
CASSELAGGQIGELFF
TGTGCCAGCAGTGAACTAGCGGGGGGGCAAATCGGGGAGCTGTTTTTT
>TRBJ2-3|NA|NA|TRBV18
CASSPRSPSSTDTQYF
TGTGCCAGCTCACCGAGATCCCCGTCTAGCACAGATACGCAGTATTTT
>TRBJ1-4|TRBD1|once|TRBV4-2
CASSQGTGRTRATNEKLFF
TGTGCCAGCAGCCAAGGGACAGGGAGGACCCGAGCAACTAATGAAAAACTGTTTTTT
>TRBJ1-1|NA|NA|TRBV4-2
CASSQTQGHGSEAFF
TGTGCCAGCAGCCAGACTCAGGGGCACGGTTCTGAAGCTTTCTTT
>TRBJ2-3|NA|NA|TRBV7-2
CASSLVAGKDTQYF
TGTGCCAGCAGCTTAGTTGCGGGGAAAGATACGCAGTATTTT
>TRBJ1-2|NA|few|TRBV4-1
CASTARTLDYGYTF
TGCGCCAGCACCGCCCGGACTTTGGACTATGGCTACACCTTC